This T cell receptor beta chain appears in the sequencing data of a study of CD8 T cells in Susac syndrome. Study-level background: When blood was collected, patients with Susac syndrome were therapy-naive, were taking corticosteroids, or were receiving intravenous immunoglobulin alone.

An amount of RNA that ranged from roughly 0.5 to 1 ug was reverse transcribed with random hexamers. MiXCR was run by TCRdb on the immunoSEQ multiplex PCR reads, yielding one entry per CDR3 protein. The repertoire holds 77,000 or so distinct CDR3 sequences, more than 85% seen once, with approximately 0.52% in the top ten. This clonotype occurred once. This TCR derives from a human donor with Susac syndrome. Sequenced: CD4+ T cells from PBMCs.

CDR3 DNA: TGTGCCAGCAGCCGATCCGGGACAACTAATGAAAAACTGTTTTTT. Amino acid sequence: CASSRSGTTNEKLFF. The chain employs TRBV12-3 or TRBV12-4 and TRBJ1-4; D gene uncertain. This CDR3 has 15 amino acids. The ends were cut back, 6 bases at V and 0 bases at J, with 11 bases in the middle.